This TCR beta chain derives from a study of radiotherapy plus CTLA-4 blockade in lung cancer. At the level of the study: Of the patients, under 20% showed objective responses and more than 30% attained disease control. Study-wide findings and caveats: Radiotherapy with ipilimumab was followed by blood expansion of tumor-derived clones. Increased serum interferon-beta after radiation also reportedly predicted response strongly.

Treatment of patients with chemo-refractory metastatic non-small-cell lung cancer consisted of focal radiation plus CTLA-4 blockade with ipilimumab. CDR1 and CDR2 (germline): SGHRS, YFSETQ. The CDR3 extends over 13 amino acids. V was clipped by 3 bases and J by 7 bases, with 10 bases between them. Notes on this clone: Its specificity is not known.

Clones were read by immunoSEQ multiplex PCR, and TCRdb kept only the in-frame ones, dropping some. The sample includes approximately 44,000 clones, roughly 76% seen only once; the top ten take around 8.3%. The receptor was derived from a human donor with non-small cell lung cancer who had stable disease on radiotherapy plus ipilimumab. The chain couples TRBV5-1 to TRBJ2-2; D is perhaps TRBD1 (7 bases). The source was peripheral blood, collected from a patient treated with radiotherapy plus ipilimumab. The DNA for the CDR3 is TGCGCCAGCAGCTCGCAGGGGGGCGGGGAGCTGTTTTTT. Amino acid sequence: CASSSQGGGELFF.